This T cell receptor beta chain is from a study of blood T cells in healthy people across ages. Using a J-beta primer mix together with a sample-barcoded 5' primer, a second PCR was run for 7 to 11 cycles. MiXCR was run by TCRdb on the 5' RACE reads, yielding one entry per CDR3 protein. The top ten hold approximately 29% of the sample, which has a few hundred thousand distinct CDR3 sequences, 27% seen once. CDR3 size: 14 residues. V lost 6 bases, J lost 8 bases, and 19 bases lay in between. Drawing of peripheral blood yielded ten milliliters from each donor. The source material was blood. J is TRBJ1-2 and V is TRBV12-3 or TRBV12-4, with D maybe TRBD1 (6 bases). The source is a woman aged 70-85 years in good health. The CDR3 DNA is TGTGCCAGCAGGCCCCGTTCAGGCGGGGGCGGCTACACCTTC. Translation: CASRPRSGGGGYTF.